The 20 T cell receptor beta chains below were found in one sample sequenced in a study of neurological immune-mediated disorders. TCRdb itself ran the 5' RACE reads through MiXCR, one entry per CDR3 protein. The data hold about 21,000 distinct CDR3 sequences, with approximately 15% observed a single time. The sample comprised PBMCs. The receptors were gathered from a female donor with HTLV-1-associated myelopathy (HAM/TSP).

This sequence joins TRBV29-1 and TRBJ2-7; TRBD2 aligns across 7 bases. Germline CDR1 is SQVTM and CDR2 is ANQGSEA. The V segment lost 5 bases and the J segment 5 bases; nucleotides outside the gene matches: 12. The CDR3 covers 14 residues. CDR3 in amino acids: CSVRLGREGNEQYF. In DNA, the CDR3 is TGCAGCGTTCGTTTGGGCAGGGAGGGGAACGAGCAGTACTTC.

This clonotype came up many times. The chain is built from TRBV7-2 and TRBJ2-5; tentative D call: TRBD1 (5 bases). The length of the CDR3 is 15 residues. In germline, CDR1 is SGHTA, CDR2 FQGNSA. V was cut by 1 base and J by 1 base, with 10 bases left in between. The CDR3 loop reads CASSLVAGSQETQYF. The CDR3 DNA reads TGTGCCAGCAGCTTAGTAGCAGGGTCCCAAGAGACCCAGTACTTC. Supplemented by reference TRBV7-2 and TRBJ2-5, the full variable domain reads GAGVSQSPSNKVTEKGKDVELRCDPISGHTALYWYRQSLGQGLEFLIYFQGNSAPDKSGLPSDRFSAERTGGSVSTLTIQRTQQEDSAVYLCASSLVAGSQETQYFGPGTRLLVL.

There are many counts of this clonotype. The rearrangement links TRBV20-1 to TRBJ2-1; D is unclear. The germline CDR1 and CDR2 sequences are DFQATT and SNEGSKA (reference sequence). The CDR3 extends over 12 amino acids. V lost 3 bases, J lost 9 bases, and 12 bases lay in between. CDR3 DNA: TGCAGTGCTAGCCCCTTGAGCAGTGAGCAGTTCTTC. Protein product: CSASPLSSEQFF.

This clonotype was detected ten times or more. This sequence joins TRBV7-3 and TRBJ1-6; no reliable D call. The germline CDR1 and CDR2 sequences are SGHTA and FQGTGA. V was pared by 1 base and J by 8 bases, with 9 bases between. The CDR3 runs 14 residues. This CDR3 reads CASSLSGSDSPLHF. The CDR3 nucleotides are TGTGCCAGCAGCTTAAGTGGGTCGGATTCACCCCTCCACTTT.

This clonotype was seen repeatedly, ten times or more. The chain combines TRBV7-9 with TRBJ2-5; D gene uncertain. The CDR3 totals 15 residues. The germline V gene encodes CDR1 SEHNR and CDR2 FQNEAQ (reference sequence). V was clipped by 5 bases and J by 1 base, with 14 bases between them. The CDR3, as DNA: TGTGCCAGCAGCCCCCCCCGAGCCTCCCAAGAGACCCAGTACTTC. Translating gives CASSPPRASQETQYF.

This clonotype has a count of ten or more. The J gene is TRBJ2-4, the V gene TRBV20-1; 7 positions agree with TRBD1. The trim removed 5 bases at V and 0 bases at J, leaving 1 base unmatched. The CDR3 covers 13 residues. The V gene's germline CDR1 is DFQATT and CDR2 SNEGSKA (reference sequence). The CDR3 sequence: CSAWTGAKNIQYF. The CDR3, as DNA: TGCAGTGCTTGGACAGGAGCCAAAAACATTCAGTACTTC.

This clonotype has at least ten counts. The J gene is TRBJ1-6, the V gene TRBV30, with unresolved D. The CDR3 loop spans 15 amino acids. CDR1 and CDR2 from the germline V gene are GTSNPN and SVGIG (reference sequence). Deletions cut 2 bases from V and 4 bases from J, with 12 bases between. The chain's CDR3 is CAWSPAAGYNSPLHF. As DNA, the CDR3 is TGTGCCTGGAGTCCAGCGGCGGGGTATAATTCACCCCTCCACTTT.

By its share, this clonotype is medium-sized (0.01 to 0.1%). The chain is built from TRBV27 and TRBJ2-7; tentative D call: TRBD2 (6 bases). The V gene's germline CDR1 is MNHEY and CDR2 SMNVEV (reference sequence). Trimming pared 3 bases from V and 3 bases from J, leaving 15 bases between. This CDR3 has 15 amino acids. The CDR3 DNA is TGTGCCAGCAGTTTTTCATCCGCTAGCGACTACGAGCAGTACTTC. Translating it yields CASSFSSASDYEQYF.

This clonotype was detected ten times or more. The CDR3: CSARDQGHSESLYGYTF. The CDR3 coding sequence is TGCAGTGCTAGAGATCAAGGGCACTCAGAGAGCCTTTATGGCTACACCTTC. The chain couples TRBV20-1 to TRBJ1-2; D is ambiguous. Germline CDR1 DFQATT, CDR2 SNEGSKA (reference sequence). V lost 0 bases to trimming and J lost 5 bases, with 22 bases between them. The CDR3 covers 17 residues.

In the case of this clonotype: A single base separates this from a much larger clone, so it may be a read error. The chain combines TRBV5-6 with TRBJ2-1; 7 bases line up with TRBD1. After removal of 2 bases from V and 8 bases from J, the junction contained 10 bases not matched to a gene. Per the germline V gene, CDR1 is SGHDT and CDR2 is YYEEEE. The CDR3 covers 15 residues. As DNA, the CDR3 is TGTGCCAGCAGCTTCCCGGGACAGTGGGCCTATGAGCAGTTCTTC. Encoded protein: CASSFPGQWAYEQFF.

This clonotype appeared many times. J is TRBJ2-1 and V is TRBV11-3; 7 bases are a match to TRBD2. The CDR3 length is 14 residues. J lost 4 bases, V lost 1 base, and 1 base had no gene match. Germline-derived CDR1 and CDR2 are SGHNT and YENEEA. CDR3 in amino acids: CASSLVGGYNEQFF. The CDR3 DNA reads TGTGCCAGCAGCTTAGTGGGGGGGTACAATGAGCAGTTCTTC. The complete variable domain, with remaining parts taken from reference TRBV11-3 and TRBJ2-1, reads EAGVVQSPRYKIIEKKQPVAFWCNPISGHNTLYWYLQNLGQGPELLIRYENEEAVDDSQLPKDRFSAERLKGVDSTLKIQPAELGDSAVYLCASSLVGGYNEQFFGPGTRLTVL.

This clonotype has a count of ten or more. CDR3 bases: TGTGCCAGCAGTTTACTGGGGGAATCTAACTATGGCTACACCTTC. Translating it yields CASSLLGESNYGYTF. The chain has TRBV27 and TRBJ1-2; D is possibly TRBD1 (5 bases). In germline, CDR1 is MNHEY, CDR2 SMNVEV (reference sequence). Trimming took 2 bases from V and 0 from J, leaving 10 bases between them. CDR3 length: 15 residues.

This clonotype was counted many times. The chain has TRBV10-3 and TRBJ2-7; a possible D gene is TRBD2 (5 bases). CDR3 size: 15 residues. Germline V gene data show CDR1 as ENHRY and CDR2 as SYGVKD. The V end lost 3 bases, the J end lost 1 base, and 13 bases lay between the germline ends. The CDR3 DNA follows: TGTGCCATCAGTGAAGTGGGAGTAGGGTCCTACGAGCAGTACTTC. Its protein is CAISEVGVGSYEQYF.

In its sample, this clonotype was seen many times. The chain links TRBV29-1 to TRBJ2-5; TRBD1 matches 8 bases. Germline CDR1 reads SQVTM; CDR2 reads ANQGSEA. The trim removed 4 bases at V and 2 bases at J, leaving 9 bases unmatched. This CDR3 is 15 amino acids long. In nucleotides, the CDR3 is TGCAGCGTTGCTACTGCCGGGACAGGACAAGAGACCCAGTACTTC. Encoded protein: CSVATAGTGQETQYF.

This clonotype was detected many times. The J gene is TRBJ2-1, the V gene TRBV4-3; D gene uncertain. Germline loops: CDR1 LGHNA, CDR2 YSLEER. CDR3 length equals 15 residues. V lost 1 base to trimming and J lost 6 bases, with 13 bases between them. The CDR3 region is CASSQARQVLNEQFF. CDR3 bases: TGCGCCAGCAGCCAAGCTAGGCAGGTGCTCAATGAGCAGTTCTTC.

At least ten counts were recorded for this clonotype. The chain has TRBV6-1 and TRBJ2-2, with no clear D. Looked up from germline, CDR1 is MNHNS and CDR2 is SASEGT. Trimming stripped 8 bases from V and 11 bases from J, with 15 bases between. The CDR3 consists of 12 residues. The CDR3 sequence: CASRLELSELFF. CDR3 DNA sequence: TGTGCCAGCCGCTTGGAGTTATCAGAGCTGTTTTTT.

This clonotype was seen many times. The gene calls are TRBV7-2 and TRBJ1-5; a weak D match, TRBD1 (6 bases). V shed 4 bases and J shed 5 bases, with 15 bases lying between them. In germline, CDR1 is SGHTA, CDR2 FQGNSA. This CDR3 is built from 15 residues. This chain's CDR3 is CASSSQVGQHQPQHF. DNA for the CDR3: TGTGCCAGCAGCTCCCAGGTCGGACAGCATCAGCCCCAGCATTTT.

J is TRBJ1-4 and V is TRBV5-1; D unresolved. Germline assignment: CDR1 SGHRS and CDR2 YFSETQ. Between the trimmed V and J ends, which lost 0 bases and 7 bases, there was a span of 10 bases. The CDR3 length is 14 residues. The CDR3, as DNA: TGCGCCAGCAGCTTGGACAGCCAACGTGAAAAACTGTTTTTT. Its protein is CASSLDSQREKLFF.

This clonotype was seen at least ten times. The chain combines TRBV14 with TRBJ2-3; weak D call: TRBD2 (6 bases). The CDR3 extends over 15 amino acids. Per the germline V gene, CDR1 is SGHDN and CDR2 is FVKESK. The ends were cut back, 1 base at V and 5 bases at J, with 13 bases in the middle. The CDR3 nucleotides are TGTGCCAGCAGCCAAGCTCAAGGAGGGCTAGATACGCAGTATTTT. Translation gives CASSQAQGGLDTQYF.

V is TRBV10-1 and J is TRBJ2-7; D gene uncertain. The germline V gene has CDR1 WNHNN and CDR2 SYGVQD (reference sequence). Trimming pared 0 bases from V and 0 bases from J, leaving 9 bases between. This CDR3 is built from 15 residues. The CDR3 DNA sequence: TGCGCCAGCAGTGAGTCACTCGAATCCTCCTACGAGCAGTACTTC. Residues: CASSESLESSYEQYF.